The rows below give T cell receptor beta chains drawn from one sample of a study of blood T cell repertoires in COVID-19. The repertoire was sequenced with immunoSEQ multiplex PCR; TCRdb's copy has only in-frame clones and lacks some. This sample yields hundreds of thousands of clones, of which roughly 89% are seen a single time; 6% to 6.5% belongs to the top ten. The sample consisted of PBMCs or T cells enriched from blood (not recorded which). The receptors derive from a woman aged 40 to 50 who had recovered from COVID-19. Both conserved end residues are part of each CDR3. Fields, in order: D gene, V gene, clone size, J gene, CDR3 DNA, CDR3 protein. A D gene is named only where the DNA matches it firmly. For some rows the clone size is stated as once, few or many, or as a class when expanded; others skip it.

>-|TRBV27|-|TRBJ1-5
TGTGCCAGCAGACCTGGACAGTATCCAGAGCCCCAGCATTTT
CASRPGQYPEPQHF
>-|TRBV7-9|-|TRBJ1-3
TGTGCCAGCAGTTACCTCGGAGGATTCAAGGGAAACACCATATATTTT
CASSYLGGFKGNTIYF
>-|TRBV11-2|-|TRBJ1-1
TGTGCCAGCAGCTTAGCTCTGAACACTGAAGCTTTCTTT
CASSLALNTEAFF
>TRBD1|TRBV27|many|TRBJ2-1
TGTGCCAGCAGCCCGGCCGGGACAGGGTACAATGAGCAGTTCTTC
CASSPAGTGYNEQFF
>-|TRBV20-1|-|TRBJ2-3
TGCAGTGCTAGTGGGGGAAGGGGGGGTACGCAGTATTTT
CSASGGRGGTQYF
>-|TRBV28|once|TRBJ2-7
TGTGCCAGCAGTCCGTCTGGACTCCCCCCCGGCGAGCAGTACTTC
CASSPSGLPPGEQYF
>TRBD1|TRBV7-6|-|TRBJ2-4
TGTGCCAGCAGCTTAGCGAGTGTAGGAGACAGGGGCCTAGCCAAAAACATTCAGTACTTC
CASSLASVGDRGLAKNIQYF
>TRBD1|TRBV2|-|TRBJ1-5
TGTGCCAGCAGGGGTTCGGGACAGGGGGACAGTCAGCCCCAGCATTTT
CASRGSGQGDSQPQHF
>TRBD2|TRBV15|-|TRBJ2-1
TGTGCCACCAGCAGAAGCGGGACTACGAGCGGGAGGGCCAATGAGCAGTTCTTC
CATSRSGTTSGRANEQFF
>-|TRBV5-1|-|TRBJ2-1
TGCGCCAGCAGCTTGGCCTTGGGGCTGACGAATGAGCAGTTCTTC
CASSLALGLTNEQFF
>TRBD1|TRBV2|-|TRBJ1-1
TGTGCCAGCCGCGGACAGGGGGACACTGAAGCTTTCTTT
CASRGQGDTEAFF
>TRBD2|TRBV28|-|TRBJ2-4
TGTGCCAGCAGTTTCAGCGGGAGTGGAAACATTCAGTACTTC
CASSFSGSGNIQYF
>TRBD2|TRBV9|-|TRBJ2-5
TGTGCCAGCAGCGAGCGGGATGGAGAGACCCAGTACTTC
CASSERDGETQYF
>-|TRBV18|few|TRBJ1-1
TGTGCCAGCTCACCAAATGTCCCCGGACAGGAAGCTTTCTTT
CASSPNVPGQEAFF
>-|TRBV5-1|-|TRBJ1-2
TGCGCCAGCAGGCACGGGGTTGAAAACTATGGCTACACCTTC
CASRHGVENYGYTF
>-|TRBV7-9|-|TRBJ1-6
TGTGCCAGCACCCCCACGGAGGGTAGGAATTCACCCCTCCACTTT
CASTPTEGRNSPLHF
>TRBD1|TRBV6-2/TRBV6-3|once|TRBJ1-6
TGTGCCAGCAGCCGCCTGGGACAGGCCTCCGGGGCACCCCTCCACTTT
CASSRLGQASGAPLHF
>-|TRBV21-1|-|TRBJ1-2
TGTGCCAGCAGCTACCCTCAGACAGGGGCAAGAGACTATGGCTACACCTTC
CASSYPQTGARDYGYTF
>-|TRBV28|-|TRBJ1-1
TGTGCCAGCAGGGGTACAGGGAACACTGAAGCTTTCTTT
CASRGTGNTEAFF
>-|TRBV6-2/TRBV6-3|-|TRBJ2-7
TGTGCCAGCAGTTACTCTTACAGGGATCTAAACTACGAGCAGTACTTC
CASSYSYRDLNYEQYF
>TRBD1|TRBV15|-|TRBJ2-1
TGTGCCACCAGCCAATCCGGGACAGGGAGTGATGAGCAGTTCTTC
CATSQSGTGSDEQFF
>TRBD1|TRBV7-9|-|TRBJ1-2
TGTGCCAGCAGGCCCGGGACAGGGGGCTACACCTTC
CASRPGTGGYTF
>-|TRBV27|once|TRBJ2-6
TGTGCCAGCAGTTTTACAGGCTCGTCGGCAGGGGCCAACGTCCTGACTTTC
CASSFTGSSAGANVLTF
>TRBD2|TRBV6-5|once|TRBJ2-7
TGTGCCAGCAGTTACCGGCTAGCGGGTTCCTACGAGCAGTACTTC
CASSYRLAGSYEQYF
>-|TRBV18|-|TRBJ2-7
TGTGCCAGCTCACCACCGGGCAGCTACCACGAGCAGTACTTC
CASSPPGSYHEQYF
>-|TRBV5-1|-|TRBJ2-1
TGCGCCAGCAGCTTTTCAGATGAGCAGTTCTTC
CASSFSDEQFF
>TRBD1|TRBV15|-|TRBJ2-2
TGTGCCACCAGCGGGACAGGGACCGGGGAGCTGTTTTTT
CATSGTGTGELFF
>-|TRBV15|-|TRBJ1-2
TGTGCCACCAGCCCACCACTGGGGCAGACGATGTTCTATGGCTACACCTTC
CATSPPLGQTMFYGYTF
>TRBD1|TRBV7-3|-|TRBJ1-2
TGTGCCAGCAGCTTAAGCCCGGGGGACAGGGCAAGCGGCTACACCTTC
CASSLSPGDRASGYTF
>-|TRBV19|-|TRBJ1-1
TGTGCCAGTAGCCACCCCAGGGGTACGAACACTGAAGCTTTCTTT
CASSHPRGTNTEAFF
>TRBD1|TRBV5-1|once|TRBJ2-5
TGCGCCAGCAGCTCCCCAGAGGGACAGGCACTCGGGGAGACCCAGTACTTC
CASSSPEGQALGETQYF
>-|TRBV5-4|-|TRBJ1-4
TGTGCCAGCAGCTGGAAGGCGGGGGGCGCATCCAATGAAAAACTGTTTTTT
CASSWKAGGASNEKLFF
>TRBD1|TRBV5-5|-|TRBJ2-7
TGTGCCAGCAGCCCCCCGGGACAGGGAACCTACGAGCAGTACTTC
CASSPPGQGTYEQYF
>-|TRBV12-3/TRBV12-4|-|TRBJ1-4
TGTGCCAGCAGTTTTCGGTATGAAAAACTGTTTTTT
CASSFRYEKLFF
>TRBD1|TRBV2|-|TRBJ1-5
TGTGCCAGCAGGGGGGACAGGGGAAGCAATCAGCCCCAGCATTTT
CASRGDRGSNQPQHF
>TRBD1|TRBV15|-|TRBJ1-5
TGTGCCACCAGCAGAACCGGGACAGGGGACCAGCCCCAGCATTTT
CATSRTGTGDQPQHF
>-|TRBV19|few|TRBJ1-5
TGTGCCAGTAGTGGGGCCAGCATGCGTCAGCCCCAGCATTTT
CASSGASMRQPQHF
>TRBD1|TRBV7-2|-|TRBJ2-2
TGTGCCACCAGGGGGAGCCATAACACCGGGGAGCTGTTTTTT
CATRGSHNTGELFF
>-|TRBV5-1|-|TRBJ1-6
TGCGCCAGCAGCTTGGGGACAGATTCACATTCACCCCTCCACTTT
CASSLGTDSHSPLHF
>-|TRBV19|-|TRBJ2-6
TGTGCCAGTAGTATAGGGGCGGACTCAAGCTCTGGGGCCAACGTCCTGACTTTC
CASSIGADSSSGANVLTF
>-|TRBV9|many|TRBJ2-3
TGTGCCAGCAGCCCTAGTGCCGGAGGGCGCACAGATACGCAGTATTTT
CASSPSAGGRTDTQYF
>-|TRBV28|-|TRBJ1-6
TGTGCCAGCAGCTCCCGGGTTGGGAATTCACCCCTCCACTTT
CASSSRVGNSPLHF
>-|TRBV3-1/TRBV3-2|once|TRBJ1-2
TGTGCCAGCAGCCACCGACACAACTATGGCTACACCTTC
CASSHRHNYGYTF
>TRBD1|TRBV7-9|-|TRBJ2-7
TGTGCCAGCAGCCGAGGGACAGGGGGCTACTACGAGCAGTACTTC
CASSRGTGGYYEQYF
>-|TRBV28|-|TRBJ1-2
TGTGCCAGCAGTTTACTGGGGGGTGGCTACACCTTC
CASSLLGGGYTF